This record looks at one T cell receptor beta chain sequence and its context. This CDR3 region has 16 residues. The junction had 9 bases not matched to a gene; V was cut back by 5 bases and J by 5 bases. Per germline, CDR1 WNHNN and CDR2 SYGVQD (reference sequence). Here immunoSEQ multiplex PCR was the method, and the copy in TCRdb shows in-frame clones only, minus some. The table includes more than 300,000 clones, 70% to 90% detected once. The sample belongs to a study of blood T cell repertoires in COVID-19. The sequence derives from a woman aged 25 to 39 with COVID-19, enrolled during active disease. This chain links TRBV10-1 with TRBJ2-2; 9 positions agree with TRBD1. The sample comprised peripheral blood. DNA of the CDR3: TGCGCCAGCAGTCAACAGGGGGCTGGAGGGACCGGGGAGCTGTTTTTT. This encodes CASSQQGAGGTGELFF.